The text below deals with one TCR beta chain. Its antigen is undetermined. Trimming removed 4 bases from V and 1 base from J, with 10 bases in between. The CDR3 is 14 amino acids. Germline values: CDR1 MNHNS, CDR2 SASEGT. Time point described: pretreatment peripheral blood. The data were obtained in a study of PD-L1 blockade in urothelial cancer. About the research overall: Blood analysis was done at 3 weeks (second dose) and 6 weeks after treatment began. Blood samples had a median of approximately 140,000 T cells, just under 85,000 unique TCRs, and clonality around 0.08. General observations from the study: Below-median pretreatment blood TCR clonality was associated with improved progression-free and overall survival. Enhanced expansion of tumor-associated blood clones at 3 weeks characterized durable-benefit patients.

The protocol was immunoSEQ multiplex PCR, while the TCRdb copy is restricted to in-frame clones and leaves out a portion. The sample yields around 130,000 clones, roughly 83% seen once. The sample here was PBMCs, taken around atezolizumab (anti-PD-L1) treatment. The receptor was derived from a man aged 50-59 years with urothelial cancer. The rearrangement joins TRBV6-1 to TRBJ2-5, with a tentative D call TRBD2 (6 bases). The CDR3 DNA follows: TGTGCCAGCAGTGGACTAGGGGCCCAAGAGACCCAGTACTTC. Translating it yields CASSGLGAQETQYF.